This TCR beta chain was obtained from a study of blood T cell repertoires in COVID-19. Study information: In each case, the material was cDNA or gDNA derived from T cells, B-cell-depleted T cells, or PBMCs.

The CDR3 is 15 amino acids. Germline CDR1 MNHEY, CDR2 SVGAGI. With V trimmed by 6 bases and J by 4 bases, 7 bases remained unmatched. Authors' data handling: Quantification of nucleated cells was approximated via reference gene primer amplification. Data came from immunoSEQ multiplex PCR; TCRdb stores just in-frame clones and leaves some out. V and J calls and clone size follow that table, whereas D and trimming were derived from the DNA. The table includes 200,000 to 300,000 clones, around 90% detected once. The chain couples TRBV6-5 to TRBJ1-3; 9 nucleotides line up with TRBD1. This receptor was taken from a woman aged 25 to 39 with acute or convalescent COVID-19. The specimen sequenced was peripheral blood. The CDR3 bases are TGTGCCAGCAGCACCGGACAGGGGACAGGAAACACCATATATTTT. Protein: CASSTGQGTGNTIYF.